The source of this T cell receptor (beta chain) is a study of patients and donors after allogeneic stem cell transplantation (dated by TCRdb to 2020 to 2021). As for this clonotype: This clone's antigen is unknown. No qualities accompany the bases; no much larger clone lies one base away.

Libraries came from RT-PCR. TCRdb names NextSeq 550 as the instrument used. The public reads were quality trimmed at Q25 with fastp and then assembled into clones with MiXCR by TCRdb, keeping productive beta chains. Under each unique CDR3 protein, matching rows form one entry showing the most common genes and DNA. The sample table contains over 130,000 distinct CDR3 sequences; only one count was recorded for over 35% of them. The top ten clonotypes cover 50% of the sample. The CDR3 contains 16 residues, cysteine and phenylalanine counted. This entry keeps only the CDR3 DNA: 48 bases, framed from base 1. The germline V gene gives CDR1 as MNHEY and CDR2 as SVGAGI. V sheds 0 bases and J sheds 7 bases, leaving 13 bases between their ends.

Sequencing was done on a sample of blood, either unsorted or a sorted T cell fraction (not recorded which). The rearranged segments are TRBV6-5 and TRBJ1-6; D gene: possibly TRBD1, on 5 matching bases. The receptor comes from a human donor who was either an allogeneic HSCT recipient or a stem cell or donor lymphocyte infusion donor (not recorded which). It is not recorded whose cells these are; they may come from a transplant donor. The CDR3 region has the sequence CASSYSGVVANSPLHF. The sequenced DNA: TGTGCCAGCAGTTACTCGGGGGTAGTGGCGAATTCACCCCTCCACTTT.